Listed below are T cell receptor beta chains from one sample, sequenced in a study of vaccination and CD4 T cells after COVID-19. These TCRs' antigens remain unknown. TCRdb re-derived calls from the PCR reads in MiXCR, one entry per CDR3 protein. The sample lists some 10,000 distinct CDR3 sequences, 22% occurring once. Sequencing was performed on CD4+ T cells from blood, cultured in vitro, taken after SARS-CoV-2 vaccination. The source is a human donor who had recovered from COVID-19. Both conserved end residues are part of each CDR3. The D gene is left open where the match is weak. The listing skips clone size in some rows; elsewhere it reads once, few, many or a size class.

d_gene,v_gene,abundance,j_gene,CDR3nt,CDR3aa
TRBD2,TRBV7-9,.,TRBJ2-1,TGTGCCAGCAGCTTAGTATCTAGCGGACTTTACAATGAGCAGTTCTTC,CASSLVSSGLYNEQFF
TRBD2,TRBV11-3,.,TRBJ2-4,TGTGCCAGCAGCTTAGGGGGAGGGTACATTCAGTACTTC,CASSLGGGYIQYF
.,TRBV7-2,.,TRBJ2-2,TGTGCCAGCAGCTCTCTCTCCTCCGGGGAGCTGTTTTTT,CASSSLSSGELFF
TRBD2,TRBV20-1,.,TRBJ2-7,TGCAGTGCGCGGACTAGCGGGACAGTCTACGAGCAGTACTTC,CSARTSGTVYEQYF
.,TRBV5-4,few,TRBJ1-6,TGTGCCAGCAGCTCCGGGACGGTAAATAATTCACCCCTCCACTTT,CASSSGTVNNSPLHF
TRBD1,TRBV5-6,.,TRBJ2-1,TGTGCCAGCAGCTTGGAGATCTGGACAGGGACTTCCAATGAGCAGTTCTTC,CASSLEIWTGTSNEQFF
TRBD1,TRBV7-9,few,TRBJ1-6,TGTGCCAGCAGCTTTGTCATTCCGGGACAGGGGCCGCAAAGCTCCTATAATTCACCCCTCCACTTT,CASSFVIPGQGPQSSYNSPLHF
.,TRBV5-5,.,TRBJ1-5,TGTGCCAGCAGTCGACAGGTTATTGATCCCCAGCATTTT,CASSRQVIDPQHF
.,TRBV7-2,medium-sized,TRBJ2-3,TGTGCCAGCAGCCCAGCCGGGACTCGTAGCACAGATACGCAGTATTTT,CASSPAGTRSTDTQYF
TRBD1,TRBV28,few,TRBJ1-2,TGTGCCAGCAGTTTCGGACAGGGGAACGGCTACACCTTC,CASSFGQGNGYTF
.,TRBV6-1,few,TRBJ1-2,TGTGCCAGCAGTGAGGGGGCAGCGCAGGGCTACACCTTC,CASSEGAAQGYTF
.,TRBV20-1,.,TRBJ1-1,TGCAGTGCGCCATCTTGGGGCACTGAAGCTTTCTTT,CSAPSWGTEAFF
.,TRBV28,few,TRBJ1-1,TGTGCCAGCAGATCCGGACAGACTGAAGCTTTCTTT,CASRSGQTEAFF
.,TRBV18,.,TRBJ1-1,TGTGCCAGCTCAAGGACAGACAACACTGAAGCTTTCTTT,CASSRTDNTEAFF
TRBD1,TRBV20-1,.,TRBJ1-1,TGCAGTGCTAGTGGGGACAGGGTAACTAACACTGAAGCTTTCTTT,CSASGDRVTNTEAFF
.,TRBV29-1,medium-sized,TRBJ2-1,TGCAGCGTCTTCAGGGTGAATGAGCAGTTCTTC,CSVFRVNEQFF
TRBD1,TRBV27,few,TRBJ1-6,TGTGCCAGCAGCCGAGAACAGGGGGCTGCGGGTTCACCCCTCCACTTT,CASSREQGAAGSPLHF
.,TRBV9,.,TRBJ1-1,TGTGCCAGCAGCGTAGGGCGGGGGACTGAAGCTTTCTTT,CASSVGRGTEAFF
.,TRBV11-2,.,TRBJ1-6,TGTGCCATCAGCTTAGCGGGGAATTCACCCCTCCACTTT,CAISLAGNSPLHF
.,TRBV12-3/TRBV12-4,few,TRBJ1-2,TGTGCCAGCAACCCTGAATGGGGCTATGGCTACACCTTC,CASNPEWGYGYTF
TRBD2,TRBV2,.,TRBJ2-3,TGTGCCAGCAGTGGGCGAAGCGGGAGCGCAGATACGCAGTATTTT,CASSGRSGSADTQYF
TRBD1,TRBV19,.,TRBJ1-5,TGTGCCAGTAGTACCCCGGGACAGGATAATCAGCCCCAGCATTTT,CASSTPGQDNQPQHF
TRBD1,TRBV6-2/TRBV6-3,.,TRBJ1-2,TGTGCCAGCAGTTACCAGGGGGCCTATGGCTACGCCTTC,CASSYQGAYGYAF
.,TRBV2,.,TRBJ2-7,TGTGCCAGCAGTGAAGCGCTGAACGAGCAGTACTTC,CASSEALNEQYF
.,TRBV11-2,few,TRBJ1-1,TGTGCCAGCAGCTTCGGACGGAGGAACACTGAAGCTTTCTTT,CASSFGRRNTEAFF
.,TRBV7-8,medium-sized,TRBJ1-5,TGTGCCAGCAGCTTAGCTGGGGGAGGCAATCAGCCCCAGCATTTT,CASSLAGGGNQPQHF
.,TRBV6-2/TRBV6-3,.,TRBJ2-7,TGTGCCAGCAGTTCCACCCAGGATAGCTCCTACGAGCAGTACTTC,CASSSTQDSSYEQYF
TRBD1,TRBV29-1,.,TRBJ2-1,TGCAGCGTTGAAGATCTGGTGCAGGGGGCGGTTGGTGAGCAGTTCTTC,CSVEDLVQGAVGEQFF
TRBD1,TRBV15,few,TRBJ1-4,TGTGCCACGTTCCCGGGACAGGGGGCAGCAACTAATGAAAAACTGTTTTTT,CATFPGQGAATNEKLFF
.,TRBV5-5,.,TRBJ1-5,TGTGCCAGCAGTCAACGCCCCTTCTATAGCAATCAGCCCCAGCATTTT,CASSQRPFYSNQPQHF
TRBD1,TRBV5-8,.,TRBJ2-1,TGTGCCAGCATCTTGGGACAGGGGGCAACCAATGAGCAGTTCTTC,CASILGQGATNEQFF
TRBD1,TRBV20-1,.,TRBJ1-2,TGCAGTGCTGGGAATGCGACAGGGACCTTCCGCTATGGCTACACCTTC,CSAGNATGTFRYGYTF
.,TRBV28,.,TRBJ1-6,TGTGCCAGCGTTAGAGGCTTTTCACCCCTCCACTTT,CASVRGFSPLHF
.,TRBV12-3/TRBV12-4,few,TRBJ2-1,TGTGCCTCACAGGGGGGGGGCCATGAGCAGTTCTTC,CASQGGGHEQFF
TRBD2,TRBV20-1,few,TRBJ2-3,TGCAGTGCTAGAGATTCGCTAGCGGGAGGGCTAGGCACAGATACGCAGTATTTT,CSARDSLAGGLGTDTQYF
.,TRBV10-1,.,TRBJ1-4,TGCGCCAGCAGTGAGCGGAGATGGAGTGAAAAACTGTTTTTT,CASSERRWSEKLFF
.,TRBV28,medium-sized,TRBJ1-2,TGTGCCAGCAGTCGCTCCCCCGGGGGTGGCTACACCTTC,CASSRSPGGGYTF
.,TRBV28,.,TRBJ1-5,TGTGCCAGCAGTTCCGCGGGACGAGATTATAGCAATCAGCCCCAGCATTTT,CASSSAGRDYSNQPQHF
.,TRBV4-3,once,TRBJ2-5,TGCGCCAGCAGCCAAAGTTCACAGGACCCGATGGACCAAGAGACCCAGTACTTC,CASSQSSQDPMDQETQYF
TRBD1,TRBV29-1,.,TRBJ2-4,TGCAGCGTTAGGGAACAGGGGGTAGCCAAAAACATTCAGTACTTC,CSVREQGVAKNIQYF
.,TRBV2,.,TRBJ1-5,TGTGCCAGCACCCCGGGGCAGGGGAAGATTCAGCCCCAGCATTTT,CASTPGQGKIQPQHF
.,TRBV6-1,.,TRBJ1-2,TGTGCCAGCAGAGGATGGAGGGTTAATGGCTACACCTTC,CASRGWRVNGYTF
TRBD2,TRBV6-2/TRBV6-3,few,TRBJ2-3,TGTGCCAGCAGAGTCGGGAGGGGCACAGATACGCAGTATTTT,CASRVGRGTDTQYF
TRBD2,TRBV7-8,.,TRBJ2-7,TGTGCCAGCAGCTTAAAGAGGGTAGCGGGGATCCACGAGCAGTACTTC,CASSLKRVAGIHEQYF
.,TRBV15,.,TRBJ1-1,TGTGCCACCAGCAGAGATATGAGGTCGAGGACTGAAACTTTCTTT,CATSRDMRSRTETFF
TRBD1,TRBV19,medium-sized,TRBJ2-5,TGTGCCAGTAGTCCCCGAATGCAGGGGGAAGAGACCCAGTACTTC,CASSPRMQGEETQYF
.,TRBV28,.,TRBJ1-1,TGTGCCAGCAGTTTATTCCGACAGAACACTGAAGCTTTCTTT,CASSLFRQNTEAFF
TRBD1,TRBV23-1,.,TRBJ2-1,TGCGCCAGCAGTCGAACGGGACAGGGAATCGGCAATGAGCAGTTCTTC,CASSRTGQGIGNEQFF
TRBD1,TRBV24-1,medium-sized,TRBJ2-2,TGTGCCACCAGTGTGGGACAGGGGGCGACCGGGGAGCTGTTTTTT,CATSVGQGATGELFF
TRBD1,TRBV24-1,.,TRBJ2-7,TGTGCCACCAGCGGACAGGGGGCCAATGGCGAGCAGTACTTC,CATSGQGANGEQYF
.,TRBV7-2,.,TRBJ1-4,TGTGCCAGCAGCTCGACAGCAACTGAAAAACTGTTTTTT,CASSSTATEKLFF